This TCR beta chain was recovered during a study of blood T cell repertoires in COVID-19. Clones were read by immunoSEQ multiplex PCR, and TCRdb kept only the in-frame ones, dropping some. The table lists under 200,000 clones, around 75% of them singletons. The length of the CDR3 is 14 residues. Germline-derived CDR1 and CDR2 are SNHLY and FYNNEI. The ends were cut back, 8 bases at V and 0 bases at J, with 12 bases in the middle. The sequencing sample was made of peripheral blood. The V and J genes are TRBV2 and TRBJ2-3; D is possibly TRBD1 (5 bases). This clonotype was obtained from a woman in her thirties or forties with COVID-19, enrolled during active disease. CDR3 loop: CASQQGVSTDTQYF. The CDR3 bases are TGTGCCAGCCAGCAGGGTGTCAGCACAGATACGCAGTATTTT.